These 6 T cell receptor beta chains came from one sample sequenced in a study of CD8 T cells in Susac syndrome. Reverse transcription of 0.5 to 1 ug RNA was performed with random hexamers. TCRdb re-derived calls from the immunoSEQ multiplex PCR reads in MiXCR, one entry per CDR3 protein. The table includes 160,000 or so distinct CDR3 sequences, around 96% detected once. Sequenced input: CD8+ T cells from PBMCs. Receptors were obtained from a human donor with multiple sclerosis.

The rearrangement uses TRBV24-1 and TRBJ2-3, with D unresolved. Per the germline V gene, CDR1 is KGHDR and CDR2 is SFDVKD. Trimming took off 4 bases at V and 0 bases at J, with 7 bases between the two ends. The CDR3 extends over 14 amino acids. The CDR3 here is CATSEGTSTDTQYF. The CDR3 nucleotides read TGTGCCACCAGTGAGGGTACTAGCACAGATACGCAGTATTTT.

V gene TRBV28 combines with J gene TRBJ2-3; TRBD2 matches at 7 bases. Germline V gene lookup returns CDR1 MDHEN and CDR2 SYDVKM. V lost 4 bases and J lost 3; bases outside the gene matches: 4. The CDR3 contains 14 residues. The CDR3 region has the DNA TGTGCCAGCAGTTCGGACGGGAGGACAGATACGCAGTATTTT. Translated: CASSSDGRTDTQYF.

This chain uses TRBV25-1 with TRBJ1-5, with 10 bases that match TRBD1. Trimming removed 8 bases from V and 2 bases from J; junction bases left unmatched: 3. CDR1 MGHDK and CDR2 SYGVNS come from the germline V gene. There are 14 residues in the CDR3. The CDR3 DNA follows: TGTGCCAGCTCGACAGGGGGCGGCAATCAGCCCCAGCATTTT. It yields the protein CASSTGGGNQPQHF.

The chain employs TRBV27 and TRBJ2-7, with TRBD1 identical over 8 bases. Per germline, CDR1 MNHEY and CDR2 SMNVEV (reference sequence). The CDR3 is 17 amino acids. The J segment lost 4 bases and the V segment lost 0 bases, leaving 11 bases of the junction unmatched. The CDR3 DNA sequence: TGTGCCAGCAGTTTATCCGGTTTTGGGACAGGAAAATACGAGCAGTACTTC. Translation gives CASSLSGFGTGKYEQYF.

This chain connects TRBV29-1 to TRBJ1-2; D is ambiguous. CDR1 and CDR2 from the germline V gene are SQVTM and ANQGSEA. Trimming stripped 4 bases from V and 4 bases from J, with 10 bases between. This CDR3 spans 12 amino acids. CDR3 DNA sequence: TGCAGCGTTGTTAACCCCCGCTATGGCTACACCTTC. It encodes CSVVNPRYGYTF.

The CDR3 DNA follows: TGTGCCAGCAGCTTGGTTTTCTACGGGACAGGTTCCGAGCAGTACTTC. Translation: CASSLVFYGTGSEQYF. The chain combines TRBV5-6 with TRBJ2-7; 8 nucleotides agree with TRBD1. Germline V gives CDR1 SGHDT, CDR2 YYEEEE. The CDR3 runs 16 residues. The junction had 11 bases not matched to a gene; V was cut back by 0 bases and J by 6 bases. Together with reference TRBV5-6 and TRBJ2-7, the CDR3 gives the full variable domain: DAGVTQSPTHLIKTRGQQVTLRCSPKSGHDTVSWYQQALGQGPQFIFQYYEEEERQRGNFPDRFSGHQFPNYSSELNVNALLLGDSALYLCASSLVFYGTGSEQYFGPGTRLTVT.